This T cell receptor (beta chain) derives from a study of cytomegalovirus exposure and HLA in healthy donors. With regard to this clone: Its antigen is as yet unknown.

PCR employed 60 Vbeta and 13 Jbeta primers. Repertoires were generated with immunoSEQ multiplex PCR, while TCRdb's copy carries only in-frame clones and drops some. The data show approximately 100,000 clones, approximately 75% seen once. Study-wide points: Common viral pathogens seemed to be connected with several of the most significant clusters, according to a later analysis.

This receptor was identified in a woman in her thirties or forties in good health and CMV-seronegative. Sequencing was carried out using PBMCs.

As DNA, the CDR3 is TGTGCCAGCAGCTTAGACGCGGGGGTCAGGAGCAATCAGCCCCAGCATTTT. Its translation is CASSLDAGVRSNQPQHF. The chain uses TRBV7-8 and TRBJ1-5, with D possibly matching TRBD1 (5 bases). CDR3 length: 17 amino acids. Trimming cost V 1 base and J 1 base, with 14 bases left between them. From germline, CDR1 is SGHVS and CDR2 FQNEAQ.